Included here is one T cell receptor beta chain sequence, with context. Participant-given clinical history determined each cohort assignment. Libraries were prepared by immunoSEQ multiplex PCR; TCRdb keeps only in-frame clonotypes and omits some of them. In the table there are about 320,000 clones, over 80% of which are singletons. This specimen comes from a study of blood T cell repertoires in COVID-19. Study background: Sources were T cells, B-cell-depleted T cells, or PBMCs; the material itself was cDNA or gDNA.

The clonotype originates from a man aged 30-40 years who had recovered from COVID-19. The specimen was PBMCs or T cells enriched from blood (not recorded which).

In nucleotides, the CDR3 is TGTGCCAGCAGTGATCCGGGACAGAGCTCTGGAAACACCATATATTTT. This codes for CASSDPGQSSGNTIYF. The chain uses TRBV6-1 and TRBJ1-3; TRBD1 aligns across 7 bases. This CDR3 is 16 amino acids long. V shed 3 bases and J 0 bases; nucleotides not matched to a gene: 5. CDR1 MNHNS and CDR2 SASEGT come from the germline V gene.